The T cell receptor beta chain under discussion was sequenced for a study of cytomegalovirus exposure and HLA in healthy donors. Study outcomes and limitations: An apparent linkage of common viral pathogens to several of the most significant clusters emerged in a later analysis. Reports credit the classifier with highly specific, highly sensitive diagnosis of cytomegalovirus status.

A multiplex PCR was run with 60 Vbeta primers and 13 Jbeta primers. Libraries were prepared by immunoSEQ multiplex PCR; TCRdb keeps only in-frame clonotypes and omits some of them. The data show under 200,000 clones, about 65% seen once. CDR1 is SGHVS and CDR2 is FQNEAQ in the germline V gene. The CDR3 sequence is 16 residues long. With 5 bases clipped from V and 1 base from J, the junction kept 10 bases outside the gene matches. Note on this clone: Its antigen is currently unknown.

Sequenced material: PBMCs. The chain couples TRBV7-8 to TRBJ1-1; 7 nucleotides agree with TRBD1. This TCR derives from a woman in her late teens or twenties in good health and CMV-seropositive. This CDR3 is CASSVPPGQANTEAFF. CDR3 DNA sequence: TGTGCCAGCAGCGTACCCCCAGGACAGGCGAACACTGAAGCTTTCTTT.